The 20 T cell receptor beta chains in this list originate from one sample, sequenced in a study of CD8 T cells in ankylosing spondylitis. Regarding the study as a whole: Roughly eight highly homologous variants formed a TCR beta motif that appeared characteristic of ankylosing spondylitis blood.

A single record per CDR3 protein comes from TCRdb applying MiXCR to the 5' RACE reads. The profile shows a few hundred thousand distinct CDR3 sequences, roughly 13% of them singletons. For these receptors, no antigen is known. The material sequenced was blood, either unsorted or a sorted T cell fraction (not recorded which). Receptors were obtained from a male donor with ankylosing spondylitis.

There are a few counts of this clonotype. The V gene is TRBV24-1, the J gene TRBJ1-2; TRBD1 might be the D (6 bases). Germline V gene sequence: CDR1 KGHDR, CDR2 SFDVKD. The V gene lost 9 bases and the J gene lost 2 bases, with 12 bases spanning the gap. The CDR3 has 13 residues. The CDR3 sequence: CATQDRPNYGYTF. For the CDR3, the DNA is TGTGCCACCCAGGACAGACCCAACTATGGCTACACCTTC.

A word on this clonotype: The junction differs from germline at one of its ends, possibly a read error. The rearrangement joins TRBV12-3 or TRBV12-4 to TRBJ2-1; 8 positions match TRBD2. The CDR3 runs 18 residues. The CDR3 sequence is CACSLARVAGTFWDEQFF. DNA for the CDR3: TGTGCCTGCAGTTTAGCTAGAGTAGCGGGAACTTTCTGGGATGAGCAGTTCTTC.

Ten or more counts support this clonotype. The V call is TRBV14, the J call TRBJ1-1; D gene unclear. The CDR3 runs to 13 residues. CDR1 is SGHDN and CDR2 is FVKESK in the germline V gene. Trimming removed 3 bases at V and 2 bases at J, with 7 bases between. The CDR3 loop is CASSHGLNTEAFF. In DNA form, the CDR3 reads TGTGCCAGCAGCCACGGACTCAACACTGAAGCTTTCTTT.

This clonotype was counted between two and nine times. At one boundary the junction diverges from the germline segment, which might be a read error. This sequence joins TRBV5-1 and TRBJ2-1; D unclear. Germline values: CDR1 SGHRS, CDR2 YFSETQ. The CDR3 loop spans 15 amino acids. The DNA of the CDR3 is TGCGCCAGCAGCTTGGAAGCGTCTTACTACGATGAGCAGTTCTTC. This sequence encodes CASSLEASYYDEQFF.

In its sample, this clonotype was seen a few times. The V call is TRBV15, the J call TRBJ2-1; no definite D call. The CDR3 has 13 amino acids. Germline loops: CDR1 LNHNV, CDR2 YYDKDF (reference sequence). V shed 6 bases and J shed 3 bases, with 9 bases lying between them. The CDR3 protein is CATSETLYNEQFF. The CDR3 DNA sequence: TGTGCCACCAGTGAGACACTCTACAATGAGCAGTTCTTC. Supplemented by reference TRBV15 and TRBJ2-1, the full variable domain reads DAMVIQNPRYQVTQFGKPVTLSCSQTLNHNVMYWYQQKSSQAPKLLFHYYDKDFNNEADTPDNFQSRRPNTSFCFLDIRSPGLGDTAMYLCATSETLYNEQFFGPGTRLTVL.

CDR3: CASSFKLSIGQGAYEQYV. The CDR3 DNA sequence: TGTGCCAGCAGCTTCAAATTGTCTATAGGACAGGGGGCCTACGAGCAGTACGTC. This chain uses TRBV5-5 with TRBJ2-7, with TRBD1 matching over 10 bases. Germline loops: CDR1 SGHKS, CDR2 YYEKEE (reference sequence). V trimming: 2 bases; J trimming: 2 bases; junction bases outside the gene matches: 13. CDR3 length equals 18 residues.

The sample holds many counts of this clonotype. The gene calls are TRBV18 and TRBJ2-7; no firm D call. Germline-derived CDR1 and CDR2 are KGHSH and LQKENI. The CDR3 totals 12 residues. The ends were cut back, 8 bases at V and 3 bases at J, with 11 bases in the middle. The CDR3 DNA is TGTGCCAGCAGCCCCCGCATCTACGAGCAGTACTTC. Its translation: CASSPRIYEQYF.

A few counts support this clonotype. The rearrangement joins TRBV30 to TRBJ2-4; D may correspond to TRBD1 or TRBD2 (6 bases each). Germline lookup yields CDR1 GTSNPN and CDR2 SVGIG (reference sequence). V lost 0 bases and J 9 bases, leaving 12 bases between the germline ends. The CDR3 runs to 13 residues. The CDR3 DNA follows: TGTGCCTGGAGTGTACAAGGGGGGAGCATTCAGTACTTC. As protein: CAWSVQGGSIQYF. Full variable domain (missing parts from reference TRBV30 and TRBJ2-4): SQTIHQWPATLVQPVGSPLSLECTVEGTSNPNLYWYRQAAGRGLQLLFYSVGIGQISSEVPQNLSASRPQDRQFILSSKKLLLSDSGFYLCAWSVQGGSIQYFGAGTRLSVL.

This clonotype was picked up a small number of times. The chain is built from TRBV29-1 and TRBJ1-2; TRBD1 agrees at 8 bases. The length of the CDR3 is 17 residues. The germline V gene encodes CDR1 SQVTM and CDR2 ANQGSEA. V lost 7 bases to trimming and J lost 3 bases; unmatched junction nucleotides: 19. This CDR3 is CSAYRGQGASKDYGYTF. The CDR3 DNA reads as TGCAGCGCGTACCGGGGGCAGGGGGCCTCGAAGGACTATGGCTACACCTTC.

This clonotype was counted a few times. V is TRBV11-2 and J is TRBJ2-2, with D possibly matching TRBD1 (5 bases). CDR1 and CDR2 from the germline V gene are SGHAT and FQNNGV. Trimming took off 5 bases at V and 5 bases at J, with 12 bases between the two ends. This CDR3 contains 14 residues. The DNA of the CDR3 is TGTGCCAGCAGCATCGCCCGGACAACCGGGGAGCTGTTTTTT. Translation: CASSIARTTGELFF.

The J gene is TRBJ2-1, the V gene TRBV10-1; the match to TRBD2 covers 8 bases. V shed 2 bases, J shed 4 bases, and the junction held 1 base outside the gene matches. The CDR3 contains 14 residues. Germline V gene sequence: CDR1 WNHNN, CDR2 SYGVQD (reference sequence). Here the CDR3 DNA reads TGCGCCAGCAGTGAGCAGCGGGGGTACAATGAGCAGTTCTTC. Its translation: CASSEQRGYNEQFF.

V gene TRBV12-3 or TRBV12-4 combines with J gene TRBJ2-6, with 7 bases lining up with TRBD1. The V segment lost 6 bases and the J segment 0 bases; nucleotides outside the gene matches: 8. This CDR3 is 17 amino acids long. The CDR3 is CASSTPGQSSGANVLTF. For the CDR3, the DNA is TGTGCCAGCAGCACTCCGGGACAGAGCTCTGGGGCCAACGTCCTGACTTTC.

The chain uses TRBV6-1 and TRBJ2-1; 8 bases agree with TRBD1. The CDR3 runs 13 residues. The germline V gene has CDR1 MNHNS and CDR2 SASEGT. V lost 8 bases, J lost 6 bases, and 6 bases stayed unmatched. CDR3 amino acids: CASRTGIGNEQFF. CDR3 in DNA: TGTGCCAGCCGGACAGGGATAGGCAATGAGCAGTTCTTC.

This chain connects TRBV7-9 to TRBJ1-3; D perhaps matches TRBD1 (5 bases). V gave up 1 base and J gave up 0 bases, with 10 bases separating them. Per germline, CDR1 SEHNR and CDR2 FQNEAQ (reference sequence). The length of the CDR3 is 16 residues. The CDR3 spells CASSLVGRGSGNTIYF. CDR3 coding DNA: TGTGCCAGCAGCTTAGTCGGAAGGGGCTCTGGAAACACCATATATTTT.

In its sample, this clonotype was seen many times. The chain has TRBV20-1 and TRBJ2-2; D not certain. With 2 bases removed from V and 5 bases from J, the gap between germline ends came to 12 bases. The CDR3 is 14 residues long. Looked up from germline, CDR1 is DFQATT and CDR2 is SNEGSKA (reference sequence). CDR3 protein: CSARRRDGTGELFF. The CDR3 DNA reads TGCAGTGCTAGAAGACGAGACGGGACCGGGGAGCTGTTTTTT.

The sample holds many counts of this clonotype. The V gene is TRBV20-1, the J gene TRBJ2-1, with D hard to call. The CDR3 spans 10 residues. Trimming stripped 3 bases from V and 7 bases from J, with 4 bases between. The germline gives CDR1 DFQATT, CDR2 SNEGSKA (reference sequence). This chain's CDR3 is CSASYNEQFF. As DNA, the CDR3 is TGCAGTGCTAGTTATAATGAGCAGTTCTTC.

This clonotype was seen a handful of times. The chain joins TRBV12-3 or TRBV12-4 to TRBJ2-7; weak D call: TRBD2 (5 bases). This CDR3 contains 12 residues. V lost 1 base to trimming and J lost 6 bases, with 7 bases between them. The CDR3 DNA sequence: TGTGCCAGCAGTTTAGGGCTAGCCGAGCAGTACGTC. It translates to CASSLGLAEQYV.

In its sample, this clonotype was seen many times. The chain has TRBV6-2 or TRBV6-3 and TRBJ1-5, with D perhaps TRBD1 (6 bases). Germline V gene lookup returns CDR1 MNHEY and CDR2 SVGEGT. Trimming stripped 5 bases from V and 11 bases from J, with 10 bases between. This CDR3 is 11 amino acids long. CDR3: CASSTDSAQHF. CDR3 bases: TGTGCCAGCAGTACGGACAGCGCCCAGCATTTT.

This clonotype was found many times. The chain couples TRBV12-3 or TRBV12-4 to TRBJ2-2, with TRBD2 identical over 9 bases. The ends lost 3 bases at V and 5 bases at J; junction bases unmatched: 4. This CDR3 contains 15 residues. For the CDR3, the DNA is TGTGCCAGCAGTTTCCAGGCGGGAGGGACCGGGGAGCTGTTTTTT. Its translation: CASSFQAGGTGELFF.

This clonotype has a handful of counts. The rearrangement joins TRBV5-1 to TRBJ2-5; weak D call: TRBD1 (5 bases). Germline CDR1 SGHRS, CDR2 YFSETQ. Trimming shortened V by 1 base and J by 0 bases, and 7 bases separated the two germline ends. The CDR3 is 14 residues long. The CDR3 protein is CASSLTGHQETQYF. CDR3 coding DNA: TGCGCCAGCAGCTTGACAGGACACCAAGAGACCCAGTACTTC.